The next 13 T cell receptor beta chains were all read from a single sample in a study of tumor-infiltrating lymphocytes in primary liver carcinoma. The investigators made TCR beta cDNA from around 540 ng total RNA, using a constant-region primer. Amplification in three nested multiplex PCR rounds with slightly modified ARM-PCR gave rise to TCR beta libraries. The study ran its first two PCR rounds for around 9 cycles each, using TRBV1-TRBV30 forward primers and a C-beta reverse primer. TCRdb reanalysed the multiplex PCR reads using MiXCR and keeps one entry per CDR3 protein. Of about 120,000 distinct CDR3 sequences in the sample, 65% to 75% were seen once. The study co-extracted DNA and RNA from 20-30 mg of unsorted bulk tissue. Sequences were obtained from tumor-adjacent normal liver tissue. Every receptor here comes from a woman in her sixties with primary liver carcinoma and hepatitis B virus infection.

As to this clonotype: Just one base apart from a much larger clone, this may be a read error. V is TRBV5-1 and J is TRBJ2-3; 12 bases are a match to TRBD2. The CDR3 covers 16 residues. The germline V gene encodes CDR1 SGHRS and CDR2 YFSETQ. CDR3 protein: CASSPRTSGVTNTQYF. The CDR3 DNA is TGCGCCAGCAGCCCGCGGACTAGCGGGGTCACAAATACGCAGTATTTT. Full variable domain (outside the CDR3, taken from reference TRBV5-1 and TRBJ2-3): KAGVTQTPRYLIKTRGQQVTLSCSPISGHRSVSWYQQTPGQGLQFLFEYFSETQRNKGNFPGRFSGRQFSNSRSEMNVSTLELGDSALYLCASSPRTSGVTNTQYFGPGTRLTVL.

V usage is TRBV5-4 and J usage is TRBJ2-3; D tentatively reads TRBD1 or TRBD2 (5 bases each). V was shortened by 6 bases and J by 3 bases, with 20 bases between the two germline ends. The CDR3 length is 16 residues. Looked up from germline, CDR1 is SGHNT and CDR2 is YYREEE (reference sequence). The CDR3 here is CASILSGRGGTDTQYF. In DNA form, the CDR3 reads TGTGCCAGCATTCTGAGCGGAAGGGGTGGGACAGATACGCAGTATTTT.

As to this clonotype: One end of the junction varies from germline; a read error may be responsible. The chain couples TRBV29-1 to TRBJ1-2, with TRBD1 matching 9 bases. Germline lookup yields CDR1 SQVTM and CDR2 ANQGSEA. The CDR3 covers 14 residues. The CDR3 nucleotides read TGCAGCGTTCCAAGACAGGGGGAGGGATATGGCTACATCTTC. Protein: CSVPRQGEGYGYIF.

V gene TRBV1 combines with J gene TRBJ2-7. TRBV1 has pseudogene status. CDR3 length equals 14 residues. The CDR3 loop is CTSSRGGVTYEQYF. CDR3 in DNA: TGCACCAGCAGCCGCGGCGGCGTTACCTACGAGCAGTACTTC.

The chain couples TRBV7-9 to TRBJ2-2; 8 positions agree with TRBD1. V was clipped by 6 bases and J by 7 bases; unmatched bases: 13. This CDR3 is 16 amino acids long. Germline lookup yields CDR1 SEHNR and CDR2 FQNEAQ (reference sequence). The CDR3 DNA reads TGTGCCAGCAGTCAGGGGGCTCACGTTGAAATCGGGGAGCTGTTTTTT. Translating gives CASSQGAHVEIGELFF.

This clonotype was seen just once. No conserved phenylalanine or tryptophan is present at the end of the CDR3, so a read error is the likely explanation. The chain links TRBV11-1 to TRBJ2-1, with D uncertain. Germline lookup yields CDR1 SGHAT and CDR2 FQDESV (reference sequence). The CDR3 length is 16 residues. CDR3 protein: CASSPGGWGTYDEQFL. CDR3 nucleotide sequence: TGTGCCAGCAGTCCCGGCGGATGGGGAACCTACGATGAGCAGTTCCTC.

A word on this clonotype: A much larger clone differs from this one at a single base, so this may be a read error. The chain recombines TRBV5-5 with TRBJ2-7, with D perhaps TRBD2 (6 bases). Germline-derived CDR1 and CDR2 are SGHKS and YYEKEE (reference sequence). The germline V and J ends were trimmed by 0 bases and 0 bases, with 19 bases remaining between them. The CDR3 extends over 18 amino acids. This CDR3 is CASSLGGRLPGSSYEQYF. CDR3 in DNA: TGTGCCAGCAGCTTGGGGGGAAGACTTCCCGGGAGCTCCTACGAGCAGTACTTC.

Turning to this clonotype: At one boundary the junction diverges from the germline segment, which might be a read error. The V and J genes are TRBV7-8 and TRBJ2-2, with a possible D match to TRBD2 (6 bases). The CDR3 contains 15 residues. Germline V gene lookup returns CDR1 SGHVS and CDR2 FQNEAQ. CDR3 nucleotides: TGTGCCAGCAGTTTAGCGTTATTATGGGGCGGGGAGCTGCTTTTT. Its protein is CASSLALLWGGELLF. The full variable domain, with the rest looked up from reference TRBV7-8 and TRBJ2-2, is GAGVSQSPRYKVAKRGQDVALRCDPISGHVSLFWYQQALGQGPEFLTYFQNEAQLDKSGLPSDRFFAERPEGSVSTLKIQRTQQEDSAVYLCASSLALLWGGELLFGEGSRLTVL.

This chain joins TRBV5-4 and TRBJ1-4; 7 nucleotides agree with TRBD1. The CDR3 consists of 16 residues. The J segment lost 5 bases and the V segment lost 2 bases, leaving 9 bases of the junction unmatched. Germline values: CDR1 SGHNT, CDR2 YYREEE (reference sequence). The CDR3 bases are TGTGCCAGCAGCTTAAGGGGGCAGGGCTCGAATGAAAAACTGTTTTTT. This translates into CASSLRGQGSNEKLFF.

The sample holds one count of this clonotype. This sequence joins TRBV6-1 and TRBJ2-1; 8 bases fit TRBD2. V was clipped by 6 bases and J by 8 bases; unmatched bases: 9. Germline CDR1 reads MNHNS; CDR2 reads SASEGT. The CDR3 sequence is 14 residues long. The CDR3 sequence is CASSANSGSYEQFF. The CDR3 DNA reads TGTGCCAGCAGCGCAAACAGCGGGAGCTATGAGCAGTTCTTC.

This clonotype was recorded many times. The chain combines TRBV10-2 with TRBJ2-1; 7 nucleotides line up with TRBD2. J lost 9 bases, V lost 0 bases, and 2 bases had no gene match. The germline gives CDR1 WSHSY, CDR2 SAAADI. The CDR3 consists of 13 residues. The DNA for the CDR3 is TGCGCCAGCAGTGAGTCATGGGGGGGTGAGCAGTTCTTC. Encoded protein: CASSESWGGEQFF.

In regard to this clonotype: A junction end diverges from the germline sequence, so it may reflect a read error. In nucleotides, the CDR3 is TGCGCCGGCAGCCAAGATTTGACTAGCGGGAGTCGGGATACGCAATATTTT. It codes for CAGSQDLTSGSRDTQYF. The chain combines TRBV4-1 with TRBJ2-3; 12 nucleotides match TRBD2. From germline, CDR1 is MGHRA and CDR2 YSYEKL. The CDR3 loop spans 17 amino acids.

The sample holds one count of this clonotype. A much larger clone lies one base from this, so it may be a read error. This chain connects TRBV28 to TRBJ2-7; D gene unclear. This CDR3 contains 14 residues. The germline CDR1 and CDR2 sequences are MDHEN and SYDVKM. The V gene lost 6 bases and the J gene lost 8 bases, with 20 bases spanning the gap. Here the CDR3 DNA reads TGTGCCAGCAGGTCGCACAGTGAGTCATACAAGCAGTACTTC. Translation: CASRSHSESYKQYF. The whole variable domain, filled in from reference TRBV28 and TRBJ2-7, reads DVKVTQSSRYLVKRTGEKVFLECVQDMDHENMFWYRQDPGLGLRLIYFSYDVKMKEKGDIPEGYSVSREKKERFSLILESASTNQTSMYLCASRSHSESYKQYFGPGTRLTVT.